The 3 T cell receptor beta chains below come from one sample, sequenced in a study of blood T cell repertoires in COVID-19. The data were produced by immunoSEQ multiplex PCR, yet TCRdb's version contains in-frame clones alone and is incomplete. Of some 21,000 clones listed, 83% are singletons. Sequenced material: peripheral blood. These receptors all stem from a human donor in a cohort sampled during active COVID-19.

The chain combines TRBV16 with TRBJ2-1; 7 positions agree with TRBD1. CDR3 length: 16 residues. Germline V gene sequence: CDR1 KGHSY, CDR2 FQNENV. The junction had 8 bases not matched to a gene; V was cut back by 4 bases and J by 2 bases. This CDR3 is CASSPNKGAPYNEQFF. CDR3 DNA: TGTGCCAGCAGCCCAAATAAGGGGGCACCCTACAATGAGCAGTTCTTC.

This chain joins TRBV24-1 and TRBJ1-2; 7 bases map to TRBD1. V shed 4 bases, J shed 6 bases, and the junction held 4 bases outside the gene matches. The CDR3 extends over 13 amino acids. CDR1 is KGHDR and CDR2 is SFDVKD in the germline V gene. The CDR3 spells CATSERTGDGYTF. In nucleotides, the CDR3 is TGTGCCACCAGTGAGCGGACAGGAGATGGCTACACCTTC.

The chain has TRBV9 and TRBJ1-3; 7 positions agree with TRBD1. Germline CDR1 is SGDLS and CDR2 is YYNGEE. V lost 2 bases, J lost 0 bases, and 8 bases stayed unmatched. The CDR3 sequence is 17 residues long. The CDR3 nucleotides are TGTGCCAGCAGCGTGTCGACAGGGTTAAACTCTGGAAACACCATATATTTT. As protein: CASSVSTGLNSGNTIYF. The entire variable domain, with the rest obtained from reference TRBV9 and TRBJ1-3, is as follows: DSGVTQTPKHLITATGQRVTLRCSPRSGDLSVYWYQQSLDQGLQFLIQYYNGEERAKGNILERFSAQQFPDLHSELNLSSLELGDSALYFCASSVSTGLNSGNTIYFGEGSWLTVV.